This paragraph reports one T cell receptor (beta chain). Its specificity is unknown. The J segment lost 3 bases and the V segment lost 3 bases, leaving 5 bases of the junction unmatched. Germline loops: CDR1 DFQATT, CDR2 SNEGSKA (reference sequence). This CDR3 has 14 residues. Molecular barcoding with unique molecular identifiers was used for the TCRbeta library. TCRdb called the PCR reads again in MiXCR, with one record for every CDR3 protein. The repertoire holds some 460,000 distinct CDR3 sequences, around 16% seen once, with approximately 28% in the top ten. This sample was taken from a study of T-cell reconstitution after alpha-beta-depleted transplantation in children. Study-wide results and caveats: T cells produced anew were the main source of T-cell counts and diversity one year after transplant. Several hundred rapidly expanded clones from non-depleted graft cells reportedly supplied alpha-beta T cells about two months post-transplant. Surviving recipient T cells and thymic progenitors accounted for the high day-60 TCRbeta diversity observed in some patients.

This receptor was identified in a boy in the first two years of life who had a stem cell transplant for Wiskott-Aldrich syndrome, so the T cells may come from the graft donor. The specimen comprised PBMCs, mostly from graft donor cells, sampled 360 days after TCRalphabeta/CD19-depleted stem cell transplant. The V call is TRBV20-1, the J call TRBJ2-5; 9 bases map to TRBD2. The CDR3 DNA reads TGCAGTGCTAGTTTAGCGGGGGCTGAAGAGACCCAGTACTTC. Protein: CSASLAGAEETQYF.